This entry is about one T cell receptor beta chain. These data come from a study of spatial heterogeneity in lung cancer. This CDR3 contains 14 residues. The V end was cut by 8 bases, the J end by 5 bases, with 18 bases between. The V gene's germline CDR1 is MGHDK and CDR2 SYGVNS. This sample's time point: sample taken at primary tumor resection. The study sequenced unsorted whole RNA from tumor, nontumor lung or frozen PBMC. The presence of a unique molecular identifier marked each TCR cDNA molecule. From the 5' RACE reads, TCRdb called clonotypes with MiXCR, one entry per CDR3 protein. Of tens of thousands of distinct CDR3 sequences in the sample, approximately 12% were seen once.

The sample in question was PBMCs, obtained at surgery. This TCR was sampled from a male donor with early-stage non-small cell lung cancer. The V and J genes are TRBV25-1 and TRBJ2-5; D gene ambiguous. The CDR3 nucleotides are TGTGCCAGCCGTGTGGGGTGGAGTTTGGAGACCCAGTACTTC. Encoded protein: CASRVGWSLETQYF.